This entry features one T cell receptor (beta chain) sequence. Its antigen remains unknown. This sample stems from a study of post-analysis software for immune sequencing data. Study information: Secondary progressive, relapsing-remitting and progressive-relapsing multiple sclerosis were among the included disease courses.

Germline trimming cut 3 bases from V and 10 bases from J; bases unmatched to any gene: 9. CDR3 size: 14 residues. Germline CDR1 and CDR2: MDHEN and SYDVKM. Study conclusions and caveats: When patients were compared with controls, four to six TRBV segments were more frequent, TRBV5-6, TRBV5-1 and TRBV20-1 among them. Significantly lower normalized Chao1 diversity was found in patients with multiple sclerosis relative to controls. Samples prepared in the same batch strongly co-clustered by F measure.

Sequencing libraries made from TCR beta cDNA carried unique molecular identifiers. cDNA molecules numbering roughly 0.5 million came from approximately 0.91 to 9.4 million T cells. MiXCR, run by TCRdb on the PCR reads, gives a single entry per CDR3 protein. The sample carries hundreds of thousands of distinct CDR3 sequences, around 50% recorded once. V is TRBV28 and J is TRBJ2-1; 7 bases match TRBD1. The source is a girl aged 5 to 17 with multiple sclerosis. Material for sequencing was blood. Written as DNA, the CDR3 is TGTGCCAGCAGTTTCCTAGGGGGCCCCATGGAGCAGTTCTTC. This codes for CASSFLGGPMEQFF.